This section outlines one TCR beta chain sequence together with its context. V shed 0 bases and J shed 8 bases, with 16 bases lying between them. The CDR3 has 15 amino acids. Per germline, CDR1 LGHDT and CDR2 YNNKEL (reference sequence). This sample is drawn from a study of blood T cell repertoires in COVID-19. Study context: Italy, Spain and the United States were the sources of the convalescent and acute COVID-19 samples. PBMCs, B-cell-depleted T cells, or T cells provided the cDNA or gDNA that made up the material.

The Seattle site enrolled patients during active infection and followed them longitudinally. Original analysis: From reference gene primer amplification, estimates of nucleated cell counts were derived. TCRdb's table, derived via immunoSEQ multiplex PCR, lists solely in-frame clones and lacks some. That table is the source of V, J and clone size, and D and trimming were worked out from the DNA. Here the sample spans roughly 120,000 clones, 85% being singletons. V and J are TRBV3-1 (or the pseudogene TRBV3-2) and TRBJ1-2, with a possible D match to TRBD1 (5 bases). Sequencing input: peripheral blood. The clonotype was recovered from a woman aged 55-75 years with COVID-19, enrolled during active disease. CDR3: CASSQDPGGGSGYTF. The CDR3 nucleotides read TGTGCCAGCAGCCAAGACCCCGGCGGGGGAAGCGGCTACACCTTC.